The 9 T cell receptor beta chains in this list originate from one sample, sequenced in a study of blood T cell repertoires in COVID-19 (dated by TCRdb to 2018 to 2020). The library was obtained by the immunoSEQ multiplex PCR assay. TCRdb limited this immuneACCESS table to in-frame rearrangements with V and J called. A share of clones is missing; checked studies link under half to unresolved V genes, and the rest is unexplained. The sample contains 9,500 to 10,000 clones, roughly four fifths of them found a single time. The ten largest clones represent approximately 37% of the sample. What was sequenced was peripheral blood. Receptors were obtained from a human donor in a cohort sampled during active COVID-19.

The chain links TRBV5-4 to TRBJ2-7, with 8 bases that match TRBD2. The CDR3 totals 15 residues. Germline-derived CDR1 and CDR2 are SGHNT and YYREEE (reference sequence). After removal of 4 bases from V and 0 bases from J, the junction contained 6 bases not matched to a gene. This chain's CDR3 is CASSREGWSSYEQYF. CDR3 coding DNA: TGTGCCAGCAGCCGGGAGGGGTGGTCCTCCTACGAGCAGTACTTC. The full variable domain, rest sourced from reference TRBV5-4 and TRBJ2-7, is ETGVTQSPTHLIKTRGQQVTLRCSSQSGHNTVSWYQQALGQGPQFIFQYYREEENGRGNFPPRFSGLQFPNYSSELNVNALELDDSALYLCASSREGWSSYEQYFGPGTRLTVT.

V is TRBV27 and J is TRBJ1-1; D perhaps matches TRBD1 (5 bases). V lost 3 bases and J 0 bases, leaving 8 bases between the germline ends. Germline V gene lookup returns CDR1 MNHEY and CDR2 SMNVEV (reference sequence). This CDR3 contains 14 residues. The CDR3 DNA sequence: TGTGCCAGCAGTTTCCGACAGTTGAACACTGAAGCTTTCTTT. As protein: CASSFRQLNTEAFF.

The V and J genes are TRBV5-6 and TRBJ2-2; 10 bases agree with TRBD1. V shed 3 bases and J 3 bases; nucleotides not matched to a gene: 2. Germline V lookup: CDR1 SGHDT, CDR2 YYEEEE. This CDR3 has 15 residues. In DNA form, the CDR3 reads TGTGCCAGCAGCTCCGGACAGGGGGACACCGGGGAGCTGTTTTTT. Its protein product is CASSSGQGDTGELFF.

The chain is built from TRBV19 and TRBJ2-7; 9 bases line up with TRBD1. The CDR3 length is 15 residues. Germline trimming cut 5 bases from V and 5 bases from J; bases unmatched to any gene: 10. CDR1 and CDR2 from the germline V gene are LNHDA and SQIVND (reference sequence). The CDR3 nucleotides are TGTGCCAGTAGTGAAAGCCCCGGGACAGGGCACGAGCAGTACTTC. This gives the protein CASSESPGTGHEQYF.

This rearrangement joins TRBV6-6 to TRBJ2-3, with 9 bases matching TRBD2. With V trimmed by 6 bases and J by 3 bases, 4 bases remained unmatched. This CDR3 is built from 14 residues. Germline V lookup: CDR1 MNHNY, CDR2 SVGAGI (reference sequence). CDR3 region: CASRDSGGTDTQYF. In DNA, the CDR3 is TGTGCCAGCAGAGACAGCGGGGGGACAGATACGCAGTATTTT.

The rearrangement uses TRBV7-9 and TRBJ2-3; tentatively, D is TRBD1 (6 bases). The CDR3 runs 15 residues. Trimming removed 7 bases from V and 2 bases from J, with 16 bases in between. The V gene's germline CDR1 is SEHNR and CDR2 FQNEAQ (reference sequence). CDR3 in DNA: TGTGCCAGCAAACGTCAACAGGGTCCCACAGATACGCAGTATTTT. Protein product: CASKRQQGPTDTQYF.

The CDR3, as DNA: TGTGCCAGCAGCTCCGACAGGGCTGGTGGCTACACCTTC. This sequence encodes CASSSDRAGGYTF. The chain links TRBV13 to TRBJ1-2, with 7 bases lining up with TRBD1. Per germline, CDR1 PRHDT and CDR2 FYEKMQ (reference sequence). This CDR3 has 13 amino acids. Unmatched junction bases numbered 6, after V lost 4 bases and J lost 7 bases.

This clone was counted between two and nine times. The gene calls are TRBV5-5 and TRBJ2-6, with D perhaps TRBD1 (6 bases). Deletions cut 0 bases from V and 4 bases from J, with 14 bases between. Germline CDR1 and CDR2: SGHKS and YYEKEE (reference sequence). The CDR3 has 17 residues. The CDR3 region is CASSLAETGTGANVLTF. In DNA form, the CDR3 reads TGTGCCAGCAGCTTGGCGGAAACAGGGACCGGGGCCAACGTCCTGACTTTC.

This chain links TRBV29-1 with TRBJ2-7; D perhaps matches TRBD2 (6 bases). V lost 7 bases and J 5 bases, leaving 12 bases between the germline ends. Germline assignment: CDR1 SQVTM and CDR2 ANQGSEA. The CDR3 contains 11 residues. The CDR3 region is CSGGVADEQYF. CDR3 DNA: TGCAGCGGGGGGGTGGCGGACGAGCAGTACTTC.